This passage covers 31 T cell receptor beta chains from one sample sequenced in a study of blood T cell repertoires in COVID-19. TCRdb keeps only in-frame clones here, not all; method: immunoSEQ multiplex PCR. In the table there are 300,000 to 400,000 clones, 90% to 95% of which are singletons. The sequencing input was PBMCs or T cells enriched from blood (not recorded which). The receptor set was obtained from a woman aged 30 to 39 who had been exposed to COVID-19.

CDR3 region: CASSRLGTGEDQYF. For the CDR3, the DNA is TGTGCCAGCAGCCGATTAGGGACAGGGGAAGACCAGTACTTC. The chain is built from TRBV4-2 and TRBJ2-5; 10 positions agree with TRBD1. The CDR3 length is 14 residues. The germline V gene has CDR1 LGHNA and CDR2 YNFKEQ. Trimming at V came to 4 bases and at J to 10 bases, leaving 9 bases not matched to a gene.

The chain has TRBV3-1 (or the pseudogene TRBV3-2) and TRBJ1-1; D call uncertain. V was trimmed by 0 bases and J by 0 bases, leaving 5 bases between them. The CDR3 runs to 14 residues. The germline gives CDR1 LGHDT, CDR2 YNNKEL (reference sequence). The CDR3 region has the DNA TGTGCCAGCAGCCAAGATAGTGTGAACACTGAAGCTTTCTTT. Amino acid sequence: CASSQDSVNTEAFF.

The rearrangement joins TRBV5-1 to TRBJ1-3, with D perhaps TRBD1 (6 bases). Trimming removed 3 bases at V and 4 bases at J, with 17 bases between. The CDR3 is 16 amino acids. Germline CDR1 and CDR2: SGHRS and YFSETQ. CDR3 in DNA: TGCGCCAGCAGCTCCACAGGGAGGGGGAAAGGAAACACCATATATTTT. Residues: CASSSTGRGKGNTIYF.

DNA for the CDR3: TGTGCCAGCAGCTTATCCCCCGGGTGGCGGCCTAACACCGGGGAGCTGTTTTTT. It specifies CASSLSPGWRPNTGELFF. The gene calls are TRBV7-9 and TRBJ2-2; D is unclear. CDR1 and CDR2 (germline): SEHNR, FQNEAQ (reference sequence). Trimming left V 2 bases short and J 2 bases short, with 18 bases between. This CDR3 contains 18 residues.

As regards this clone: Germline and junction disagree at one end, which may indicate a read error. Here the CDR3 reads CASSLQRGAYDEQFF. The CDR3 DNA reads TGTGCCAGCTCACTCCAGCGGGGGGCCTACGATGAGCAGTTCTTC. This chain connects TRBV18 to TRBJ2-1; 9 bases agree with TRBD2. The CDR3 is 15 residues long. Germline CDR1 and CDR2: KGHSH and LQKENI.

V gene TRBV5-1 combines with J gene TRBJ2-7, with a possible D match to TRBD2 (7 bases). Germline V gene sequence: CDR1 SGHRS, CDR2 YFSETQ. The CDR3 spans 14 residues. Deletions cut 0 bases from V and 4 bases from J, with 11 bases between. In DNA, the CDR3 is TGCGCCAGCAGCTTGGCGGGGGGCCCTTACGAGCAGTACTTC. It codes for CASSLAGGPYEQYF.

The chain is built from TRBV6-5 and TRBJ2-7; D is perhaps TRBD1 (6 bases). Germline CDR1 reads MNHEY; CDR2 reads SVGAGI. The CDR3 has 13 amino acids. Trimming removed 7 bases at V and 3 bases at J, with 13 bases between. This chain's CDR3 is CASIRDTGYEQYF. In DNA, the CDR3 is TGTGCCAGCATTCGGGACACCGGCTACGAGCAGTACTTC.

This clone was seen only once. The chain recombines TRBV24-1 with TRBJ2-4, with TRBD2 identical over 8 bases. From germline, CDR1 is KGHDR and CDR2 SFDVKD. This CDR3 has 17 amino acids. V shed 3 bases, J shed 5 bases, and the junction held 11 bases outside the gene matches. CDR3 sequence: CATSDLPGGAFENIQYF. CDR3 bases: TGTGCCACCAGTGATCTCCCCGGGGGGGCGTTTGAAAACATTCAGTACTTC.

This clone was found once. The chain is built from TRBV10-3 and TRBJ2-7; the D gene is possibly TRBD1 (6 bases). CDR1 is ENHRY and CDR2 is SYGVKD in the germline V gene. V was cut by 7 bases and J by 0 bases, with 10 bases left in between. CDR3 length: 13 amino acids. As DNA, the CDR3 is TGTGCCATCATGGCAGGGGACTCCTACGAGCAGTACTTC. It is translated as CAIMAGDSYEQYF.

This clone was seen more than once but under ten times. The chain links TRBV7-9 to TRBJ1-2; TRBD1 agrees at 7 bases. The V segment lost 5 bases and the J segment 4 bases; nucleotides outside the gene matches: 10. The CDR3 runs to 15 residues. Germline V gene data show CDR1 as SEHNR and CDR2 as FQNEAQ (reference sequence). The CDR3 sequence: CASSRGQANLYGYTF. In DNA form, the CDR3 reads TGTGCCAGCAGCCGAGGACAGGCCAACCTCTATGGCTACACCTTC.

The genes are TRBV18 and TRBJ1-2; D uncertain. This CDR3 comprises 14 residues. Trimming took off 3 bases at V and 1 base at J, with 9 bases between the two ends. Looked up from germline, CDR1 is KGHSH and CDR2 is LQKENI. The CDR3 DNA sequence: TGTGCCAGCTCACCTCGCCGGGTTAACTATGGCTACACCTTC. Its translation: CASSPRRVNYGYTF.

V and J are TRBV29-1 and TRBJ2-5, with TRBD1 as a possible D gene (5 bases). This CDR3 has 11 amino acids. Trimming shortened V by 4 bases and J by 9 bases, and 12 bases separated the two germline ends. The germline CDR1 and CDR2 sequences are SQVTM and ANQGSEA. CDR3 nucleotides: TGCAGCGTTGGGGGCCAAGGGGCCCAGTACTTC. Amino acids: CSVGGQGAQYF.

Here the CDR3 reads CASSSSGRGTSDTQYF. The CDR3 DNA is TGCGCCAGCAGCTCCTCAGGGCGGGGGACCTCAGATACGCAGTATTTT. The V gene is TRBV5-1, the J gene TRBJ2-3; 7 bases map to TRBD2. There are 16 residues in the CDR3. The germline V gene has CDR1 SGHRS and CDR2 YFSETQ. The J segment lost 4 bases and the V segment lost 3 bases, leaving 11 bases of the junction unmatched.

The CDR3 sequence: CASSGRGTGINEQFF. CDR3 DNA: TGCGCCAGCTCAGGGAGGGGGACAGGGATTAATGAGCAGTTCTTC. The chain links TRBV5-1 to TRBJ2-1; 9 nucleotides line up with TRBD1. The V and J ends lost 7 bases and 7 bases, in that order; junction bases with no gene match: 12. From germline, CDR1 is SGHRS and CDR2 YFSETQ. The CDR3 sequence is 15 residues long.

The genes are TRBV19 and TRBJ1-2; TRBD1 is a possible D gene (5 bases). V lost 6 bases to trimming and J lost 6 bases, with 17 bases between them. This CDR3 is 14 amino acids long. The germline gives CDR1 LNHDA, CDR2 SQIVND (reference sequence). The CDR3 DNA follows: TGTGCCAGTAGGGGCTTCGGGGGTAGGGATGGCTACACCTTC. Protein sequence: CASRGFGGRDGYTF.

This chain joins TRBV27 and TRBJ2-5, with TRBD1 matching 10 bases. CDR3 length: 14 amino acids. Trimming took 6 bases from V and 2 from J; bases not matched to a gene: 3. CDR1 is MNHEY and CDR2 is SMNVEV in the germline V gene (reference sequence). The CDR3 is CASSPGQGQETQYF. CDR3 nucleotides: TGTGCCAGCAGCCCGGGACAGGGGCAAGAGACCCAGTACTTC.

The chain couples TRBV5-4 to TRBJ1-1; the D is unclear. Germline V CDR1 and CDR2: SGHNT, YYREEE (reference sequence). The CDR3 sequence is 15 residues long. Trimming cost V 2 bases and J 1 base, with 12 bases left between them. This chain's CDR3 is CASSFGTPGNTEAFF. The DNA for the CDR3 is TGTGCCAGCAGCTTTGGTACTCCGGGGAACACTGAAGCTTTCTTT.

V usage is TRBV5-1 and J usage is TRBJ2-5, with D perhaps matching TRBD1 (6 bases). Germline CDR1 and CDR2: SGHRS and YFSETQ. The CDR3 loop spans 13 amino acids. V was pared by 4 bases and J by 5 bases, with 12 bases between. The DNA for the CDR3 is TGCGCCAGCAGCCCCCAGGGGATGGAGACCCAGTACTTC. Its protein is CASSPQGMETQYF.

V usage is TRBV4-2 and J usage is TRBJ2-1; 7 bases agree with TRBD2. CDR1 and CDR2 from the germline V gene are LGHNA and YNFKEQ. V lost 6 bases, J lost 7 bases, and 9 bases stayed unmatched. The CDR3 has 14 residues. The CDR3 DNA reads as TGTGCCAGCAGTCTAGAGGGACTAATGAATGAGCAGTTCTTC. Residues: CASSLEGLMNEQFF.

This clone was found a few times. This chain links TRBV5-4 with TRBJ1-6; 7 bases match TRBD1. V gave up 1 base and J gave up 8 bases; unmatched junction bases: 3. CDR1 and CDR2 (germline): SGHNT, YYREEE (reference sequence). The CDR3 is 14 amino acids. The CDR3 coding sequence is TGTGCCAGCAGCTTGACAGGGGAGGATTCACCCCTCCACTTT. Translating gives CASSLTGEDSPLHF.

This clone was counted once. This sequence joins TRBV7-3 and TRBJ1-3; TRBD1 might be the D (5 bases). V lost 5 bases to trimming and J lost 2 bases, with 10 bases between them. Germline CDR1 SGHTA, CDR2 FQGTGA. This CDR3 has 14 residues. The CDR3 is CASSETVTGNTIYF. The CDR3 nucleotides read TGTGCCAGCAGCGAGACAGTTACTGGAAACACCATATATTTT.

The V call is TRBV5-1, the J call TRBJ2-3; D perhaps matches TRBD1 (7 bases). The CDR3 length is 16 residues. CDR1 is SGHRS and CDR2 is YFSETQ in the germline V gene. Between the trimmed V and J ends, which lost 2 bases and 2 bases, there was a span of 15 bases. The CDR3 DNA sequence: TGCGCCAGCAGCTTAGGGGGGACAGACCTCACAGATACGCAGTATTTT. This codes for CASSLGGTDLTDTQYF. Using reference TRBV5-1 and TRBJ2-3 for the parts outside the CDR3, the full variable domain is KAGVTQTPRYLIKTRGQQVTLSCSPISGHRSVSWYQQTPGQGLQFLFEYFSETQRNKGNFPGRFSGRQFSNSRSEMNVSTLELGDSALYLCASSLGGTDLTDTQYFGPGTRLTVL.

The chain links TRBV27 to TRBJ1-1; 9 bases are a match to TRBD1. From germline, CDR1 is MNHEY and CDR2 SMNVEV (reference sequence). V lost 5 bases and J lost 3; bases outside the gene matches: 7. The CDR3 has 15 amino acids. As DNA, the CDR3 is TGTGCCAGCAGTCTCCGGGACAGGGCGTACACTGAAGCTTTCTTT. Protein product: CASSLRDRAYTEAFF.

This clone occurred many times. The V call is TRBV4-1, the J call TRBJ2-7, with 8 bases fitting TRBD1. The CDR3 loop spans 16 amino acids. Germline V gene data show CDR1 as MGHRA and CDR2 as YSYEKL. The trim removed 1 base at V and 0 bases at J, leaving 5 bases unmatched. The CDR3 DNA is TGCGCCAGCAGCCAAGCCACAGGGGGGCCCTCCTACGAGCAGTACTTC. It translates to CASSQATGGPSYEQYF.

V is TRBV6-1 and J is TRBJ2-1, with TRBD2 matching over 9 bases. With 3 bases clipped from V and 3 bases from J, the junction kept 6 bases outside the gene matches. Germline V gene sequence: CDR1 MNHNS, CDR2 SASEGT. The CDR3 is 16 residues long. The chain's CDR3 is CASSESLAGLYNEQFF. The CDR3 DNA reads TGTGCCAGCAGTGAGTCCCTAGCGGGGCTCTACAATGAGCAGTTCTTC.

V is TRBV28 and J is TRBJ2-7, with 9 bases that match TRBD1. Germline CDR1 MDHEN, CDR2 SYDVKM. The length of the CDR3 is 15 residues. V shed 5 bases and J 6 bases; nucleotides not matched to a gene: 11. CDR3 nucleotides: TGTGCCAGCAGTGACGCCGGGACAGGGAAGGGCGAGCAGTACTTC. Its translation is CASSDAGTGKGEQYF.

V is TRBV13 and J is TRBJ1-1; 7 bases agree with TRBD1. The CDR3 is 14 residues long. Germline V gene sequence: CDR1 PRHDT, CDR2 FYEKMQ (reference sequence). Trimming at V came to 5 bases and at J to 11 bases, leaving 14 bases not matched to a gene. CDR3 sequence: CASSRNRQGVVAFF. The CDR3 nucleotides read TGTGCCAGCAGCCGGAATCGACAGGGAGTTGTGGCTTTCTTT. Full variable domain (missing parts from reference TRBV13 and TRBJ1-1): AAGVIQSPRHLIKEKRETATLKCYPIPRHDTVYWYQQGPGQDPQFLISFYEKMQSDKGSIPDRFSAQQFSDYHSELNMSSLELGDSALYFCASSRNRQGVVAFFGQGTRLTVV.

Details on this clone: Its ends do not fully match the called genes, so a read error is possible. The chain links TRBV27 to TRBJ2-1, with 15 bases identical to TRBD2. Germline CDR1 MNHEY, CDR2 SMNVEV (reference sequence). The CDR3 extends over 13 amino acids. CDR3 nucleotide sequence: TGTGCCAGCAGACCTGGACTAGCGGGGGGGCCGGTCTTC. Amino acids: CASRPGLAGGPVF.

J is TRBJ2-7 and V is TRBV7-3; 7 bases fit TRBD1. This CDR3 spans 13 amino acids. The germline V gene encodes CDR1 SGHTA and CDR2 FQGTGA. The ends lost 2 bases at V and 5 bases at J; junction bases unmatched: 3. This CDR3 is CASSLDRENEQYF. The CDR3 nucleotides read TGTGCCAGCAGCTTAGACAGGGAAAACGAGCAGTACTTC.

The V call is TRBV5-1, the J call TRBJ1-1, with 7 bases identical to TRBD1. From germline, CDR1 is SGHRS and CDR2 YFSETQ. The CDR3 is 13 amino acids. The V segment lost 3 bases and the J segment 6 bases; nucleotides outside the gene matches: 5. In nucleotides, the CDR3 is TGCGCCAGCAGCTCGGTACAGGGGTCTGAAGCTTTCTTT. It is translated as CASSSVQGSEAFF.

The CDR3 is CASSQGHRSNQPQHF. As DNA, the CDR3 is TGTGCCAGCAGCCAGGGACATCGAAGCAATCAGCCCCAGCATTTT. V is TRBV5-5 and J is TRBJ1-5, with D possibly being TRBD1 (6 bases). CDR3 length: 15 amino acids. The V and J ends lost 4 bases and 1 base respectively, with 12 bases between them. Germline assignment: CDR1 SGHKS and CDR2 YYEKEE (reference sequence).